This T cell receptor beta chain was recorded in a study of human T cells and chemical hapten exposure. Someone pulled total RNA out of unfractionated whole blood. Unique molecular identifiers were attached to individual cDNA molecules within the library. TCRdb reprocessed the reads via MiXCR and lists one record per CDR3 protein. The repertoire has over 2,500 distinct CDR3 sequences, over 45% of them found once; the top ten carry under 13%. J gave up 5 bases and V 5 bases, and 6 bases lay outside the gene matches. CDR3 length: 14 residues. From germline, CDR1 is SGHTA and CDR2 FQGNSA. Study results and limitations: No alteration of TCRs above 1 in 1000 frequency was seen with DPC sensitization.

As to this clonotype: Its specificity is not known.

This clonotype was obtained from a human donor who had alopecia or was a healthy volunteer (not recorded which). Some clones in this sample may be carry-over from other donors' samples. This table probably holds off-target reads from a library built for another chain. This chain joins TRBV7-2 and TRBJ2-7; 10 positions agree with TRBD1. Sequenced sample: whole blood. The CDR3 here is CASSRGTGVHEQYF. In nucleotides, the CDR3 is TGTGCCAGCAGCCGGGGGACAGGGGTCCACGAGCAGTACTTC.